The 18 T cell receptor beta chains below were found in one sample sequenced in a study of shared clonotypes between healthy human individuals (dated by TCRdb to 2018 to 2020). Library generation was performed with the immunoSEQ multiplex PCR assay. As stored in TCRdb, this immuneACCESS dataset retains in-frame rearrangements with V and J assigned. A fraction of the clones does not appear; measured against another copy, unresolved V genes explain less than half of the discrepancy, and the remainder lacks a known reason. Across this sample there are about 1 million clones, with around three quarters seen only once. The ten largest account for around 0.47% of the sample. The sequenced material came from memory CD4+ T cells from PBMCs. Read against the paper, the sample's cell subset or site label means: CD45RA-negative fraction. Receptors were obtained from a young man in good health. Some clones in this sample may be carry-over from other donors' samples.

V usage is TRBV6-1 and J usage is TRBJ1-1; tentative D call: TRBD1 (6 bases). Per germline, CDR1 MNHNS and CDR2 SASEGT. The CDR3 covers 15 residues. The germline V and J ends were trimmed by 2 bases and 0 bases, with 10 bases remaining between them. The CDR3 reads CASSEFGGMNTEAFF. The CDR3 DNA follows: TGTGCCAGCAGTGAATTTGGGGGCATGAACACTGAAGCTTTCTTT.

This clone was seen only a few times. This rearrangement joins TRBV5-8 to TRBJ2-5, with 7 bases matching TRBD1. The CDR3 contains 15 residues. CDR1 and CDR2 (germline): SGHTS, YDEGEE. Germline trimming cut 3 bases from V and 5 bases from J; bases unmatched to any gene: 10. The CDR3 nucleotides read TGTGCCAGCAGCTGGGGACAGAAAAATAAGGAGACCCAGTACTTC. Protein sequence: CASSWGQKNKETQYF.

This chain links TRBV28 with TRBJ2-1; 11 bases align to TRBD2. CDR1 is MDHEN and CDR2 is SYDVKM in the germline V gene. J lost 10 bases, V lost 6 bases, and 11 bases had no gene match. This CDR3 is 15 amino acids long. CDR3 region: CASRSGTSGGREQFF. CDR3 nucleotide sequence: TGTGCCAGCAGGTCCGGGACTAGCGGCGGTAGGGAGCAGTTCTTC.

V is TRBV7-3 and J is TRBJ2-1; 8 nucleotides match TRBD1. Germline-derived CDR1 and CDR2 are SGHTA and FQGTGA. Trimming at V came to 2 bases and at J to 7 bases, leaving 13 bases not matched to a gene. The CDR3 consists of 17 residues. CDR3 protein: CASSLLPLRTGLNEQFF. The CDR3 DNA reads as TGTGCCAGCAGCTTACTCCCATTGAGGACAGGGTTGAATGAGCAGTTCTTC.

This chain connects TRBV19 to TRBJ1-2; D uncertain. The CDR3 contains 13 residues. V lost 0 bases and J lost 8, with 10 bases in between. Germline V gene data show CDR1 as LNHDA and CDR2 as SQIVND (reference sequence). The CDR3 DNA reads as TGTGCCAGTAGTATAGAGGCTGAGGACGGCTACACCTTC. Its translation: CASSIEAEDGYTF.

This clone was found once. V usage is TRBV27 and J usage is TRBJ2-7; no clear D. The CDR3 loop spans 12 amino acids. Per germline, CDR1 MNHEY and CDR2 SMNVEV (reference sequence). V was pared by 2 bases and J by 9 bases, with 11 bases between. The CDR3 region has the DNA TGTGCCAGCAGTTTAGGTACCTCGCGGCAGTACTTC. It translates to CASSLGTSRQYF.

Comment on this clone: The sample has other DNA sequences that encode this CDR3 too. This sequence joins TRBV28 and TRBJ1-2, with D possibly TRBD1 on 5 matching bases. CDR1 is MDHEN and CDR2 is SYDVKM in the germline V gene. V lost 6 bases to trimming and J lost 5 bases, with 10 bases between them. The CDR3 totals 12 residues. This CDR3 is CASSWGGYGYTF. CDR3 coding DNA: TGTGCCAGCAGCTGGGGGGGATATGGCTACACCTTC.

The chain links TRBV28 to TRBJ2-7; no firm D call. Trimming left V 2 bases short and J 1 base short, with 9 bases between. The CDR3 has 14 amino acids. In germline, CDR1 is MDHEN, CDR2 SYDVKM. The CDR3: CASSLDLLSYEQYF. In DNA, the CDR3 is TGTGCCAGCAGTTTAGACCTCCTTTCCTACGAGCAGTACTTC.

This chain connects TRBV28 to TRBJ2-3, with 9 nucleotides matching TRBD2. V was pared by 8 bases and J by 4 bases, with 13 bases of the junction left unmatched. Germline-derived CDR1 and CDR2 are MDHEN and SYDVKM. This CDR3 has 16 residues. The CDR3 region is CASPPWGSGSSDTQYF. DNA of the CDR3: TGTGCCAGCCCTCCCTGGGGTAGCGGGAGCTCAGATACGCAGTATTTT.

This clone was observed a handful of times. The rearrangement uses TRBV6-6 and TRBJ1-1, with 7 nucleotides matching TRBD1. Germline CDR1 MNHNY, CDR2 SVGAGI (reference sequence). This CDR3 has 13 residues. The V gene end was trimmed by 7 bases and the J gene end by 3 bases; junction bases not matched to a gene: 5. CDR3 protein: CASKRGLDTEAFF. In DNA form, the CDR3 reads TGTGCCAGCAAAAGGGGGCTGGACACTGAAGCTTTCTTT.

The CDR3 DNA sequence: TGCGCCAGCAGCTCGGGACCCACCGGGGAGCTGTTTTTT. It translates to CASSSGPTGELFF. This chain joins TRBV5-1 and TRBJ2-2; D tentatively reads TRBD1 or TRBD2 (5 bases each). The CDR3 has 13 amino acids. Trimming removed 3 bases from V and 4 bases from J, with 7 bases in between. CDR1 and CDR2 from the germline V gene are SGHRS and YFSETQ. Based on the CDR3 plus reference TRBV5-1 and TRBJ2-2, the full variable domain is KAGVTQTPRYLIKTRGQQVTLSCSPISGHRSVSWYQQTPGQGLQFLFEYFSETQRNKGNFPGRFSGRQFSNSRSEMNVSTLELGDSALYLCASSSGPTGELFFGEGSRLTVL.

V is TRBV5-5 and J is TRBJ2-7, with TRBD1 matching over 10 bases. CDR1 and CDR2 (germline): SGHKS, YYEKEE (reference sequence). The CDR3 consists of 15 residues. The junction had 3 bases not matched to a gene; V was cut back by 0 bases and J by 3 bases. The CDR3 sequence is CASSLGGQGHYEQYF. Here the CDR3 DNA reads TGTGCCAGCAGCTTGGGGGGACAGGGGCACTACGAGCAGTACTTC.

The J gene is TRBJ1-2, the V gene TRBV11-2; maybe TRBD1 (5 bases). Germline V gene sequence: CDR1 SGHAT, CDR2 FQNNGV. This CDR3 contains 15 residues. Trimming removed 2 bases at V and 4 bases at J, with 14 bases between. The CDR3 coding sequence is TGTGCCAGCAGCTTAACGGGGCAACCACTCTATGGCTACACCTTC. It yields the protein CASSLTGQPLYGYTF. The full variable domain, in which reference TRBV11-2 and TRBJ1-2 provide the parts outside the CDR3, is EAGVAQSPRYKIIEKRQSVAFWCNPISGHATLYWYQQILGQGPKLLIQFQNNGVVDDSQLPKDRFSAERLKGVDSTLKIQPAKLEDSAVYLCASSLTGQPLYGYTFGSGTRLTVV.

This clone came up a few times. The same CDR3 can be traced to other DNA sequences in this sample. The chain is built from TRBV29-1 and TRBJ1-1; D not certain. Germline V CDR1 and CDR2: SQVTM, ANQGSEA. This CDR3 is built from 10 residues. Trimming removed 3 bases from V and 5 bases from J, with 4 bases in between. CDR3 protein: CSVDGTEAFF. CDR3 coding DNA: TGCAGCGTTGATGGGACTGAAGCTTTCTTT.

The CDR3 protein is CASSLPAGGGTGELFF. DNA for the CDR3: TGTGCCAGCAGCTTGCCAGCGGGAGGGGGTACCGGGGAGCTGTTTTTT. The rearrangement links TRBV5-5 to TRBJ2-2, with 10 nucleotides matching TRBD2. The CDR3 length is 16 residues. V shed 1 base and J 5 bases; nucleotides not matched to a gene: 5. Germline V lookup: CDR1 SGHKS, CDR2 YYEKEE (reference sequence).

This clone was detected a few times. The genes are TRBV15 and TRBJ2-7; D may match TRBD1 or TRBD2 (5 bases each). The length of the CDR3 is 15 residues. Trimming cost V 3 bases and J 0 bases, with 12 bases left between them. The germline CDR1 and CDR2 sequences are LNHNV and YYDKDF (reference sequence). The CDR3 nucleotides read TGTGCCACCAGCAGGGGGGTCAGGCTCTCCTACGAGCAGTACTTC. It specifies CATSRGVRLSYEQYF.

The chain couples TRBV7-2 to TRBJ2-7; D ambiguous. V gave up 3 bases and J gave up 2 bases, with 11 bases separating them. Germline-derived CDR1 and CDR2 are SGHTA and FQGNSA. The CDR3 sequence is 14 residues long. CDR3 sequence (DNA): TGTGCCAGCAGCTTTTTCAACAGCCCCTACGAGCAGTACTTC. Translated, it gives CASSFFNSPYEQYF.

The chain is built from TRBV5-6 and TRBJ2-7, with 10 bases matching TRBD2. V dropped 0 bases and J dropped 4; count of bases not matched to a gene: 7. The CDR3 totals 16 residues. Germline CDR1 SGHDT, CDR2 YYEEEE. The chain's CDR3 is CASSLVRASGSYEQYF. DNA of the CDR3: TGTGCCAGCAGCTTGGTGAGGGCTAGCGGGAGTTACGAGCAGTACTTC.